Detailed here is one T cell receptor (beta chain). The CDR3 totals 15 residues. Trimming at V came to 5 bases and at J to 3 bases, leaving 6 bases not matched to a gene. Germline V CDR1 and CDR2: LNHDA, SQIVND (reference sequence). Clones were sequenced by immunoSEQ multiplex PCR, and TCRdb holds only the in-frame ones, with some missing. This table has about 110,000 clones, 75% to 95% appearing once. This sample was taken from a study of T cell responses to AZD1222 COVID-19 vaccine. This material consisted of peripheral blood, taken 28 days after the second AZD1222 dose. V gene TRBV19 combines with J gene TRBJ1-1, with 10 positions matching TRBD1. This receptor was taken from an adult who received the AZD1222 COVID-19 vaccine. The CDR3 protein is CASSPRTGGYTEAFF. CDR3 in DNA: TGTGCCAGTAGTCCCAGGACAGGGGGATACACTGAAGCTTTCTTT.